The 24 T cell receptor beta chains reported below all come from one sample, sequenced in a study of beta chain features in type 1 diabetes. Points from the study as a whole: Shorter TCRB CDR3s, moderately but significantly so, marked every one of the four CD4+ subsets in Type 1 diabetes patients.

Expressed TCRB transcripts were sequenced because the entire RNA isolate underwent reverse transcription. TCRdb keeps only in-frame clones here, not all; method: immunoSEQ multiplex PCR. This sample yields under 300,000 clones, of which around 14% are seen a single time; approximately 0.021% belongs to the top ten. Which antigens these TCRs recognize remains unknown. Sequencing used naive CD4+ T cells from blood. These receptors came from a man aged 25-45 years with type 1 diabetes.

J is TRBJ2-1 and V is TRBV5-4, with TRBD2 identical over 7 bases. V lost 4 bases, J lost 0 bases, and 4 bases stayed unmatched. This CDR3 spans 15 amino acids. Germline V gene lookup returns CDR1 SGHNT and CDR2 YYREEE (reference sequence). The CDR3 region has the DNA TGTGCCAGCAGCCTGCCGGGGGGCTCCTACAATGAGCAGTTCTTC. Translation gives CASSLPGGSYNEQFF.

The sample holds a few counts of this clone. The chain links TRBV6-1 to TRBJ2-5; TRBD2 aligns across 7 bases. Germline V gene lookup returns CDR1 MNHNS and CDR2 SASEGT. V shed 7 bases and J 5 bases; nucleotides not matched to a gene: 13. The CDR3 contains 15 residues. The chain's CDR3 is CASTIGGGSPETQYF. The CDR3 DNA reads TGTGCCAGCACAATCGGAGGCGGGAGTCCGGAGACCCAGTACTTC.

Only a few counts were recorded for this clone. The chain has TRBV5-4 and TRBJ2-3; 8 nucleotides agree with TRBD1. This CDR3 comprises 14 residues. The J segment lost 6 bases and the V segment lost 3 bases, leaving 6 bases of the junction unmatched. The V gene's germline CDR1 is SGHNT and CDR2 YYREEE (reference sequence). CDR3 sequence reads: CASSSTGAGDTQYF. The CDR3 nucleotides read TGTGCCAGCAGCTCGACAGGGGCGGGGGATACGCAGTATTTT. Looking up the rest from reference TRBV5-4 and TRBJ2-3 gives the full variable domain: ETGVTQSPTHLIKTRGQQVTLRCSSQSGHNTVSWYQQALGQGPQFIFQYYREEENGRGNFPPRFSGLQFPNYSSELNVNALELDDSALYLCASSSTGAGDTQYFGPGTRLTVL.

This clone was found a few times. Mismatch with germline at one junction end may stem from a read error. The chain combines TRBV7-9 with TRBJ2-4, with TRBD2 as a possible D gene (7 bases). Germline assignment: CDR1 SEHNR and CDR2 FQNEAQ (reference sequence). This CDR3 has 12 residues. The CDR3 spells CASSLGGGELHF. CDR3 nucleotide sequence: TGTGCCAGCAGCTTAGGGGGGGGCGAGCTTCACTTC.

This clone turned up a few times. The J gene is TRBJ1-6, the V gene TRBV30, with D possibly matching TRBD1 (6 bases). The CDR3 has 12 residues. The germline gives CDR1 GTSNPN, CDR2 SVGIG (reference sequence). V was cut by 1 base and J by 14 bases, with 12 bases left in between. CDR3 nucleotide sequence: TGTGCCTGGAGTGCGGACGGGACAACCCTCCACTTT. Amino acid sequence: CAWSADGTTLHF.

This clone was recorded a few times. The V gene is TRBV5-1, the J gene TRBJ2-2; no clear D gene. Germline V gives CDR1 SGHRS, CDR2 YFSETQ. Trimming pared 0 bases from V and 4 bases from J, leaving 10 bases between. The CDR3 extends over 15 amino acids. The CDR3 DNA follows: TGCGCCAGCAGCTTGGAAGTATACGGCACCGGGGAGCTGTTTTTT. Its translation: CASSLEVYGTGELFF.

The chain uses TRBV7-9 and TRBJ1-2; a possible D gene is TRBD1 (6 bases). Germline V gives CDR1 SEHNR, CDR2 FQNEAQ (reference sequence). This CDR3 contains 15 residues. Trimming took off 3 bases at V and 0 bases at J, with 11 bases between the two ends. CDR3 sequence reads: CASSFGTTANYGYTF. The CDR3 DNA reads as TGTGCCAGCAGCTTCGGGACAACAGCTAACTATGGCTACACCTTC.

This clone was counted between two and nine times. The chain has TRBV15 and TRBJ2-1; 11 positions match TRBD1. This CDR3 contains 16 residues. Germline V gene lookup returns CDR1 LNHNV and CDR2 YYDKDF (reference sequence). Trimming removed 0 bases from V and 4 bases from J; junction bases left unmatched: 2. CDR3 DNA sequence: TGTGCCACCAGCAGAGACAGGGACAGGGGGTACAATGAGCAGTTCTTC. The encoded protein is CATSRDRDRGYNEQFF.

This clone was recorded a few times. The gene calls are TRBV30 and TRBJ2-2; maybe TRBD1 (6 bases). The CDR3 extends over 14 amino acids. Trimming took off 5 bases at V and 4 bases at J, with 14 bases between the two ends. Per the germline V gene, CDR1 is GTSNPN and CDR2 is SVGIG (reference sequence). The CDR3 region has the DNA TGTGCCTGGGAACAGGGTGTAGGCACCGGGGAGCTGTTTTTT. Translated, it gives CAWEQGVGTGELFF.

This clone was observed a single time. The chain combines TRBV6-5 with TRBJ2-7, with TRBD1 as a possible D gene (6 bases). Germline values: CDR1 MNHEY, CDR2 SVGAGI. V lost 6 bases and J lost 0, with 15 bases in between. The CDR3 runs 15 residues. The DNA for the CDR3 is TGTGCCAGCAGACCCTACAGGGAGATCTCCTACGAGCAGTACTTC. Its translation: CASRPYREISYEQYF.

This chain links TRBV6-1 with TRBJ2-6, with D possibly being TRBD1 (7 bases). The germline CDR1 and CDR2 sequences are MNHNS and SASEGT. V gave up 1 base and J gave up 1 base, with 17 bases separating them. This CDR3 comprises 19 residues. In DNA form, the CDR3 reads TGTGCCAGCAGTGAAGGTTCCGGCAGGGGGGCATCTGGGGCCAACGTCCTGACTTTC. Protein: CASSEGSGRGASGANVLTF.

This clone was counted between two and nine times. This sequence joins TRBV25-1 and TRBJ1-1; D may be TRBD1 (5 bases). Trimming pared 3 bases from V and 5 bases from J, leaving 16 bases between. The CDR3 has 15 residues. Germline lookup yields CDR1 MGHDK and CDR2 SYGVNS. The CDR3 DNA sequence: TGTGCCAGCAGTGAGCCTGGTACAGGTCAAACTGAAGCTTTCTTT. This sequence encodes CASSEPGTGQTEAFF.

V usage is TRBV5-1 and J usage is TRBJ2-5; 10 nucleotides align to TRBD1. The CDR3 spans 15 residues. V dropped 3 bases and J dropped 4; count of bases not matched to a gene: 6. The germline V gene has CDR1 SGHRS and CDR2 YFSETQ. The CDR3 DNA follows: TGCGCCAGCAGCTCGGGACAGGGGTCGGGAGAGACCCAGTACTTC. As protein: CASSSGQGSGETQYF.

The rearrangement links TRBV25-1 to TRBJ2-5; 8 bases align to TRBD2. The CDR3 has 15 amino acids. With V trimmed by 1 base and J by 5 bases, 6 bases remained unmatched. Germline V lookup: CDR1 MGHDK, CDR2 SYGVNS. The DNA of the CDR3 is TGTGCCAGCAGTGAATTCGCGGGGGGCCGGGAGACCCAGTACTTC. Translated: CASSEFAGGRETQYF.

The rearrangement joins TRBV19 to TRBJ1-2; 7 nucleotides match TRBD1. V dropped 5 bases and J dropped 7; count of bases not matched to a gene: 7. Germline CDR1 is LNHDA and CDR2 is SQIVND (reference sequence). There are 13 residues in the CDR3. The CDR3 loop is CASSYRGLSGYTF. The CDR3 DNA reads TGTGCCAGTAGTTACAGGGGACTCTCTGGCTACACCTTC.

In DNA, the CDR3 is TGTGCCAGCAGGGGGGACTTCTATTACCAAGAGACCCAGTACTTC. Translated: CASRGDFYYQETQYF. V and J are TRBV27 and TRBJ2-5, with a tentative D call TRBD2 (6 bases). The germline V gene has CDR1 MNHEY and CDR2 SMNVEV (reference sequence). There are 15 residues in the CDR3. Trimming took 6 bases from V and 0 from J, leaving 14 bases between them.

Concerning this clone: Other DNA sequences in the sample encode the same CDR3. The gene calls are TRBV29-1 and TRBJ2-7; 7 bases match TRBD1. Germline lookup yields CDR1 SQVTM and CDR2 ANQGSEA. The length of the CDR3 is 13 residues. J gave up 5 bases and V 4 bases, and 8 bases lay outside the gene matches. CDR3 bases: TGCAGCGTTGCTGAGACAGGGTTGGACGAGCAGTACTTC. It codes for CSVAETGLDEQYF.

This clone was detected only a few times. The chain links TRBV7-9 to TRBJ1-2; D gene unclear. Looked up from germline, CDR1 is SEHNR and CDR2 is FQNEAQ (reference sequence). Trimming removed 4 bases from V and 7 bases from J, with 10 bases in between. The CDR3 loop spans 12 amino acids. As DNA, the CDR3 is TGTGCCAGCAGCTCCGAGTGGGCTGGCTACACCTTC. This sequence encodes CASSSEWAGYTF.

The chain carries TRBV5-8 and TRBJ2-3, with 8 bases that match TRBD2. The CDR3 consists of 13 residues. Per the germline V gene, CDR1 is SGHTS and CDR2 is YDEGEE. Trimming removed 3 bases from V and 8 bases from J; junction bases left unmatched: 5. The CDR3 DNA reads as TGTGCCAGCAGCTACCAGCTAGCGGGTACGCAGTATTTT. It is translated as CASSYQLAGTQYF. The complete variable domain, with remaining parts taken from reference TRBV5-8 and TRBJ2-3, reads EAGVTQSPTHLIKTRGQQATLRCSPISGHTSVYWYQQALGLGLQFLLWYDEGEERNRGNFPPRFSGRQFPNYSSELNVNALELEDSALYLCASSYQLAGTQYFGPGTRLTVL.

This clone has only a few counts. The chain recombines TRBV5-1 with TRBJ2-3; 7 bases align to TRBD1. Germline CDR1 is SGHRS and CDR2 is YFSETQ. The V segment lost 3 bases and the J segment 2 bases; nucleotides outside the gene matches: 6. This CDR3 is built from 15 residues. The CDR3 sequence: CASSSGQEVTDTQYF. CDR3 nucleotides: TGCGCCAGCAGCTCTGGACAGGAGGTCACAGATACGCAGTATTTT.

The chain employs TRBV7-2 and TRBJ2-5, with 13 bases that match TRBD2. Trimming at V came to 1 base and at J to 2 bases, leaving 10 bases not matched to a gene. CDR1 is SGHTA and CDR2 is FQGNSA in the germline V gene. There are 19 residues in the CDR3. The CDR3 DNA reads as TGTGCCAGCAGCTTAGTACTAGCGGGAGGGTCGTCTGGGCAAGAGACCCAGTACTTC. As protein: CASSLVLAGGSSGQETQYF.

The sample holds a few counts of this clone. The V and J genes are TRBV11-2 and TRBJ2-5; 8 bases align to TRBD1. The J segment lost 3 bases and the V segment lost 5 bases, leaving 5 bases of the junction unmatched. The CDR3 has 14 amino acids. Germline CDR1 and CDR2: SGHAT and FQNNGV. The CDR3 is CASSRIQGEETQYF. CDR3 coding DNA: TGTGCCAGCAGCCGGATACAGGGGGAAGAGACCCAGTACTTC.

The V gene is TRBV5-4, the J gene TRBJ2-3; 8 bases align to TRBD2. Germline CDR1 reads SGHNT; CDR2 reads YYREEE (reference sequence). The CDR3 runs 15 residues. The trim removed 1 base at V and 9 bases at J, leaving 10 bases unmatched. The CDR3 loop is CASSLRRGGPLTQYF. CDR3 DNA: TGTGCCAGCAGCTTGCGACGGGGGGGCCCCCTAACGCAGTATTTT.

This chain joins TRBV15 and TRBJ2-3; 11 nucleotides match TRBD2. With 5 bases clipped from V and 4 bases from J, the junction kept 5 bases outside the gene matches. The CDR3 extends over 15 amino acids. Germline V CDR1 and CDR2: LNHNV, YYDKDF (reference sequence). The CDR3: CATSGGLAGADTQYF. Written as DNA, the CDR3 is TGTGCCACCAGCGGAGGACTAGCGGGCGCAGATACGCAGTATTTT.